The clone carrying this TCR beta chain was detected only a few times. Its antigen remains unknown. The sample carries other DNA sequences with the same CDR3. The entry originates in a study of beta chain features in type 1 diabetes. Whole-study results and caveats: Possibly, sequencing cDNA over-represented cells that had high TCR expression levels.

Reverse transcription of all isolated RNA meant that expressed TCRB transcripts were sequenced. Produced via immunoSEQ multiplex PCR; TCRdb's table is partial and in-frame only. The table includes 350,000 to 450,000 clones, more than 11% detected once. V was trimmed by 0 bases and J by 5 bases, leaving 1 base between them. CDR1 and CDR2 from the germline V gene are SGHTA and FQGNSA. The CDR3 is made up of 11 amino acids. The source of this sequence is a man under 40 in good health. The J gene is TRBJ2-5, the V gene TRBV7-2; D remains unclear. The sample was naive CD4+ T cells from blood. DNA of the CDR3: TGTGCCAGCAGCTTAGCCGAGACCCAGTACTTC. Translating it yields CASSLAETQYF.